The clone carrying this T cell receptor (beta chain) was picked up many times. Its antigen is not identified. This entry belongs to a study of T cell repertoires in cytomegalovirus infection. Study-level background: Matching HLA type and CMV infection were both indicated by public TCR beta signatures. Regarding the study as a whole: HLA-C-restricted TCR beta clonotypes specific for CMV led the ex vivo response. CMV carriers with the relevant HLA were identified by cumulative public TCR beta family frequency.

From germline, CDR1 is SEHNR and CDR2 FQNEAQ (reference sequence). Trimming at V came to 4 bases and at J to 4 bases, leaving 3 bases not matched to a gene. The CDR3 covers 13 residues. TCRdb analysed the reads with MiXCR anew, one entry per CDR3 protein. The sample contains under 350,000 distinct CDR3 sequences, around 10% of which appear only once. This TCR came from a human donor in good health (CMV status not recorded). Some clones in this sample may be carry-over from other donors' samples. The sample comprised PBMCs. The chain combines TRBV7-9 with TRBJ1-1, with 7 bases lining up with TRBD1. CDR3 nucleotides: TGTGCCAGCAGCTCCGACAGGGTCACTGAAGCTTTCTTT. Protein product: CASSSDRVTEAFF.